Below, 23 T cell receptor beta chains from the same sample are listed, as sequenced in a study of T cell clonality in common variable immunodeficiency. Profiled with immunoSEQ multiplex PCR; TCRdb holds only in-frame clones, not every one. The sample was found to contain about 55,000 clones, and every one recurs. What was sequenced was peripheral blood mononuclear cells. The source is a person aged 18 to 75 in good health.

This clone was found many times. The read halts 3 residues ahead of the CDR3 end, with the missing end drawn from the germline J gene. V is TRBV20-1 and J is TRBJ1-1; 7 bases agree with TRBD1. CDR1 is DFQATT and CDR2 is SNEGSKA in the germline V gene (reference sequence). J was trimmed by 0 bases and V by 6 bases; bases with no gene match: 7. The CDR3 is 14 residues long. The covered CDR3 bases are TGCAGTGCCAAACAGGGACAGATGAACACTGAA. It translates to CSAKQGQMNTE. The CDR3 as a whole reads CSAKQGQMNTEAFF.

This clone has a count of ten or more. From the germline J gene comes the end of the CDR3, since the read stops 3 residues before it. The chain employs TRBV12-3 or TRBV12-4 and TRBJ2-5; 8 nucleotides align to TRBD1. CDR3 size: 14 residues. V dropped 5 bases and J dropped 2; count of bases not matched to a gene: 4. CDR3 DNA (partial): TGTGCCAGCAGTGGACAGGGTAGTCAAGAGACC. Its translation: CASSGQGSQET. The CDR3 reads in full as CASSGQGSQETQYF.

The table lists this clone with many counts. The CDR3 here is CASREAGQSYSSYNSPLHF. The CDR3 bases that were read are TGTGCCAGTAGGGAGGCGGGACAGTCGTACAGCTCCTATAATTCACCC. This chain joins TRBV19 and TRBJ1-6; 7 bases fit TRBD1. The read terminates 3 residues ahead of where the CDR3 ends, so the germline J gene completes it. Looked up from germline, CDR1 is LNHDA and CDR2 is SQIVND (reference sequence). Trimming at V came to 6 bases and at J to 0 bases, leaving 14 bases not matched to a gene. CDR3 length: 19 residues.

This clone was observed many times. The read ends 3 residues shy of where the CDR3 ends; the end is completed using the germline J gene. V gene TRBV30 combines with J gene TRBJ1-1, with D hard to call. The germline V gene encodes CDR1 GTSNPN and CDR2 SVGIG (reference sequence). V was clipped by 1 base and J by 0 bases, with 6 bases between them. This CDR3 region has 13 residues. CDR3 DNA, as far as it was read: TGTGCCTGGAGTGGCGATATGAACACTGAA. It translates to CAWSGDMNTE. Given in full, the CDR3 is CAWSGDMNTEAFF.

This clone was picked up many times. The read ends 3 residues early relative to the CDR3; the germline J gene fills the gap. The rearrangement uses TRBV20-1 and TRBJ1-1; D uncertain. Germline V CDR1 and CDR2: DFQATT, SNEGSKA (reference sequence). The CDR3 is 11 residues long. The V end was cut by 6 bases, the J end by 4 bases, with 9 bases between. CDR3 DNA, as far as it was read: TGCAGTGCCGAGAGGTCCACTGAA. The encoded protein is CSAERSTE. The whole CDR3 is CSAERSTEAFF.

This clone came up many times. The read terminates 3 residues before the CDR3 end, so the remaining end is supplied by the germline J gene. The chain carries TRBV19 and TRBJ1-5; D remains unclear. Trimming removed 3 bases from V and 2 bases from J, with 8 bases in between. CDR1 is LNHDA and CDR2 is SQIVND in the germline V gene (reference sequence). This CDR3 has 14 amino acids. The CDR3 region is CASSIRQGNQPQHF. Incomplete CDR3 DNA: TGTGCCAGTAGTATCCGCCAGGGCAATCAGCCC.

This clone appeared many times. The read comes to an end 3 residues before the CDR3 does, leaving the germline J gene to fill in the end. The chain joins TRBV7-3 to TRBJ1-2; 8 nucleotides line up with TRBD1. Germline V lookup: CDR1 SGHTA, CDR2 FQGTGA. This CDR3 spans 14 amino acids. V dropped 4 bases and J dropped 0; count of bases not matched to a gene: 1. CDR3 DNA (partial): TGTGCCAGCAGCTCACAGGGGGCTAACTATGGC. Encoded protein: CASSSQGANYG. The whole CDR3 is CASSSQGANYGYTF.

At least ten counts were recorded for this clone. The sequenced fragment ends 3 residues before the CDR3 boundary, so the rest is inferred from the germline J gene. The chain recombines TRBV15 with TRBJ2-7, with D tentatively TRBD1 (5 bases). V gave up 1 base and J gave up 3 bases, with 7 bases separating them. CDR3 length: 13 amino acids. Per germline, CDR1 LNHNV and CDR2 YYDKDF (reference sequence). The CDR3 loop reads CATSRGQFYEQYF. CDR3 bases read: TGTGCCACCAGCAGAGGACAGTTCTACGAG.

This clone has at least ten counts. CDR3 loop: CSVDRVAVDEQFF. The CDR3 bases that were read are TGCAGCGTTGACAGGGTGGCTGTAGATGAG. The rearrangement joins TRBV29-1 to TRBJ2-1; D might be TRBD1 (5 bases). Sequencing ends 3 residues short of the CDR3 end; the germline J gene provides the rest. The V end was cut by 3 bases, the J end by 8 bases, with 14 bases between. Germline V gene data show CDR1 as SQVTM and CDR2 as ANQGSEA. The CDR3 length is 13 residues.

This clone showed up many times. The read ends 3 residues before the CDR3 terminus; that terminus is restored from the germline J gene. V usage is TRBV6-2 or TRBV6-3 and J usage is TRBJ2-4; D gene uncertain. The CDR3 runs to 12 residues. CDR1 and CDR2 (germline): MNHEY, SVGEGT. This CDR3 reads CASSYTVGGQYF. The CDR3 DNA, read in part, is TGTGCCAGCAGTTACACGGTAGGCGGT.

Many counts were recorded for this clone. The read finishes 3 residues shy of the CDR3 end, and the germline J gene is used to complete it. The genes are TRBV7-2 and TRBJ2-3; TRBD2 aligns across 10 bases. Germline-derived CDR1 and CDR2 are SGHTA and FQGNSA. V lost 2 bases to trimming and J lost 8 bases; unmatched junction nucleotides: 7. This CDR3 has 15 amino acids. This chain's CDR3 is CASSLSSGGAGTQYF. CDR3 DNA (partial): TGTGCCAGCAGCTTATCCAGCGGGGGGGCCGGTACG.

This clone was seen at least ten times. The CDR3 extends 3 residues past the end of the read, so its final part is completed from the germline J gene. This rearrangement joins TRBV7-3 to TRBJ1-1; D call uncertain. The germline V gene encodes CDR1 SGHTA and CDR2 FQGTGA. The CDR3 contains 13 residues. Deletions cut 2 bases from V and 4 bases from J, with 8 bases between. This CDR3 is CASSLLAVTEAFF. The sequenced part of the CDR3 DNA is TGTGCCAGCAGCTTATTAGCCGTCACTGAA.

This clone occurred many times. The read falls 3 residues short of the CDR3 end, and the missing part is taken from the germline J gene. The chain uses TRBV19 and TRBJ2-1, with TRBD2 matching over 8 bases. Germline V lookup: CDR1 LNHDA, CDR2 SQIVND (reference sequence). The trim removed 4 bases at V and 3 bases at J, leaving 2 bases unmatched. This CDR3 is 14 amino acids long. CDR3 DNA (partial): TGTGCCAGTAGTAACGGGGGGGGCTACAATGAG. Its protein product is CASSNGGGYNE. The full CDR3 protein is CASSNGGGYNEQFF.

As for this clone: The missing CDR3 end, 3 residues past where the read stops, is filled in from the germline J gene. The chain is built from TRBV11-2 and TRBJ2-1; D gene ambiguous. The CDR3 runs 13 residues. The V end lost 5 bases, the J end lost 6 bases, and 11 bases lay between the germline ends. In germline, CDR1 is SGHAT, CDR2 FQNNGV. CDR3 amino acids: CASSHRQTNEQFF. The sequenced CDR3 bases are TGTGCCAGCAGCCACCGACAAACCAATGAG.

This clone was seen a handful of times. The read stops 3 residues short of the end of the CDR3; the missing end is completed from the germline J gene. The chain recombines TRBV7-2 with TRBJ1-4, with TRBD1 as a possible D gene (5 bases). Germline V gene data show CDR1 as SGHTA and CDR2 as FQGNSA. This CDR3 is built from 15 residues. CDR3 DNA (partial): TGTGCCAGCACCAGGGATAGTGGAGGCAATTCACCA. Amino acid sequence: CASTRDSGGNSP. The full CDR3 is CASTRDSGGNSPLFF.

This clone has a count of ten or more. The read finishes 3 residues shy of the CDR3 end, and the germline J gene is used to complete it. The chain is built from TRBV19 and TRBJ1-2; perhaps TRBD1 as D (5 bases). The germline V gene encodes CDR1 LNHDA and CDR2 SQIVND (reference sequence). The CDR3 is 15 residues long. V was cut by 6 bases and J by 6 bases, with 20 bases left in between. The CDR3 reads CASSLDIEVVDGYTF. The sequenced CDR3 bases are TGTGCCAGTAGCCTGGACATTGAGGTTGTCGATGGC.

The sample holds many counts of this clone. The observed sequence ends 3 residues before the CDR3 terminus, with the missing tail filled in from the germline J gene. The chain uses TRBV7-9 and TRBJ2-3, with TRBD2 matching over 8 bases. The trim removed 5 bases at V and 5 bases at J, leaving 9 bases unmatched. The CDR3 is 15 residues long. Germline CDR1 SEHNR, CDR2 FQNEAQ (reference sequence). Partial CDR3 DNA: TGTGCCAGCAGCCCCCCCGCGGGGGGAGGAGATACG. This translates into CASSPPAGGGDT. The whole CDR3 protein reads CASSPPAGGGDTQYF.

This clone was recorded many times. The read finishes 3 residues shy of the CDR3 end, and the germline J gene is used to complete it. The chain employs TRBV20-1 and TRBJ1-1; 9 bases are a match to TRBD1. CDR1 is DFQATT and CDR2 is SNEGSKA in the germline V gene (reference sequence). The CDR3 loop spans 13 amino acids. The part of the CDR3 DNA that was read is TGCAGTGCTCCTCCCATTGACAGGGGGGGA. The encoded protein is CSAPPIDRGG. Given in full, the CDR3 is CSAPPIDRGGAFF.

This clone was picked up many times. The DNA ends 3 residues before the CDR3 does, and the rest of the CDR3 is filled in from the germline J gene. The rearrangement uses TRBV6-1 and TRBJ2-1, with TRBD2 matching 7 bases. Germline V CDR1 and CDR2: MNHNS, SASEGT. CDR3 size: 15 residues. With 3 bases clipped from V and 4 bases from J, the junction kept 6 bases outside the gene matches. The sequenced part of the CDR3 DNA is TGTGCCAGCAGTGAGGACGGGGGGTCATACAATGAG. It encodes CASSEDGGSYNE. The complete CDR3 sequence is CASSEDGGSYNEQFF.

Ten or more counts support this clone. CDR3 amino acids: CASSLDKAGGTDTQYF. Incomplete CDR3 DNA: TGTGCCAGCAGCTTGGATAAGGCGGGGGGCACAGATACG. The rearrangement joins TRBV5-4 to TRBJ2-3, with 7 bases aligning to TRBD2. The DNA ends 3 residues before the CDR3 does, and the rest of the CDR3 is filled in from the germline J gene. CDR1 SGHNT and CDR2 YYREEE come from the germline V gene (reference sequence). Germline trimming cut 0 bases from V and 1 base from J; bases unmatched to any gene: 5. The CDR3 length is 16 residues.

The table lists this clone with many counts. The missing CDR3 end, 3 residues past where the read stops, is filled in from the germline J gene. The chain is built from TRBV2 and TRBJ2-5, with 13 bases identical to TRBD2. Per the germline V gene, CDR1 is SNHLY and CDR2 is FYNNEI. Germline trimming cut 4 bases from V and 5 bases from J; bases unmatched to any gene: 16. CDR3 length: 19 residues. This CDR3 is CASSVIRTSGRGGSETQYF. CDR3 bases read: TGTGCCAGCAGTGTAATACGGACTAGCGGGAGAGGAGGATCCGAGACC.

Turning to this clone: A read error is possible here, since a much larger clone lies one base away. With the read ending 3 residues before the CDR3 end, the germline J gene is used to fill in that end. V and J are TRBV19 and TRBJ1-2; 8 nucleotides agree with TRBD1. The CDR3 length is 17 residues. Germline V gene sequence: CDR1 LNHDA, CDR2 SQIVND (reference sequence). Unmatched junction bases numbered 15, after V lost 7 bases and J lost 2 bases. This CDR3 reads CASTSRQGSILNYGYTF. The DNA read from the CDR3 is TGTGCCAGTACTTCGAGACAGGGGTCGATTTTGAACTATGGC. The full variable domain, with the rest looked up from reference TRBV19 and TRBJ1-2, is DGGITQSPKYLFRKEGQNVTLSCEQNLNHDAMYWYRQDPGQGLRLIYYSQIVNDFQKGDIAEGYSVSREKKESFPLTVTSAQKNPTAFYLCASTSRQGSILNYGYTFGSGTRLTVV.

This clone came up many times. This may be a read error: a much more frequent sequence differs by one nucleotide. The CDR3 end lies 3 residues beyond the end of the read and is filled in from the germline J gene. The gene calls are TRBV6-1 and TRBJ2-6; D not certain. Trimming shortened V by 3 bases and J by 0 bases, and 3 bases separated the two germline ends. This CDR3 has 14 amino acids. Germline V gene sequence: CDR1 MNHNS, CDR2 SASEGT. The CDR3 here is CASSDGSGANVLTF. CDR3 bases read: TGTGCCAGCAGTGACGGCTCTGGGGCCAACGTC.